The table lists the clone carrying this T cell receptor beta chain with a count of one. Its antigen is not known. The entry originates in a study of T cell responses to AZD1222 COVID-19 vaccine. General study results and limits: The study found Spike-specific TCR breadth and depth rose after two AZD1222 doses. The reported proportion of spike-specific TCRs targeting unmutated variant regions was nearly half. Repertoire sampling happened only post peak T cell response. Donors were chiefly white British, with a greater number of females, and clonal diversity was perhaps underestimated.

V lost 2 bases, J lost 4 bases, and 18 bases lay in between. Germline V gives CDR1 MGHRA, CDR2 YSYEKL. This CDR3 contains 17 residues. The repertoire was sequenced with immunoSEQ multiplex PCR; TCRdb's copy has only in-frame clones and lacks some. The profile shows about 110,000 clones, over 75% of them singletons. V gene TRBV4-1 combines with J gene TRBJ2-1, with D maybe TRBD2 (7 bases). This specimen consisted of peripheral blood, obtained 28 days after the second AZD1222 dose. The TCR was taken from an adult who received the AZD1222 COVID-19 vaccine. The CDR3 region has the DNA TGCGCCAGCAGCCAAAAAGTTGAGGGGGGGCCGTACAATGAGCAGTTCTTC. Residues: CASSQKVEGGPYNEQFF.